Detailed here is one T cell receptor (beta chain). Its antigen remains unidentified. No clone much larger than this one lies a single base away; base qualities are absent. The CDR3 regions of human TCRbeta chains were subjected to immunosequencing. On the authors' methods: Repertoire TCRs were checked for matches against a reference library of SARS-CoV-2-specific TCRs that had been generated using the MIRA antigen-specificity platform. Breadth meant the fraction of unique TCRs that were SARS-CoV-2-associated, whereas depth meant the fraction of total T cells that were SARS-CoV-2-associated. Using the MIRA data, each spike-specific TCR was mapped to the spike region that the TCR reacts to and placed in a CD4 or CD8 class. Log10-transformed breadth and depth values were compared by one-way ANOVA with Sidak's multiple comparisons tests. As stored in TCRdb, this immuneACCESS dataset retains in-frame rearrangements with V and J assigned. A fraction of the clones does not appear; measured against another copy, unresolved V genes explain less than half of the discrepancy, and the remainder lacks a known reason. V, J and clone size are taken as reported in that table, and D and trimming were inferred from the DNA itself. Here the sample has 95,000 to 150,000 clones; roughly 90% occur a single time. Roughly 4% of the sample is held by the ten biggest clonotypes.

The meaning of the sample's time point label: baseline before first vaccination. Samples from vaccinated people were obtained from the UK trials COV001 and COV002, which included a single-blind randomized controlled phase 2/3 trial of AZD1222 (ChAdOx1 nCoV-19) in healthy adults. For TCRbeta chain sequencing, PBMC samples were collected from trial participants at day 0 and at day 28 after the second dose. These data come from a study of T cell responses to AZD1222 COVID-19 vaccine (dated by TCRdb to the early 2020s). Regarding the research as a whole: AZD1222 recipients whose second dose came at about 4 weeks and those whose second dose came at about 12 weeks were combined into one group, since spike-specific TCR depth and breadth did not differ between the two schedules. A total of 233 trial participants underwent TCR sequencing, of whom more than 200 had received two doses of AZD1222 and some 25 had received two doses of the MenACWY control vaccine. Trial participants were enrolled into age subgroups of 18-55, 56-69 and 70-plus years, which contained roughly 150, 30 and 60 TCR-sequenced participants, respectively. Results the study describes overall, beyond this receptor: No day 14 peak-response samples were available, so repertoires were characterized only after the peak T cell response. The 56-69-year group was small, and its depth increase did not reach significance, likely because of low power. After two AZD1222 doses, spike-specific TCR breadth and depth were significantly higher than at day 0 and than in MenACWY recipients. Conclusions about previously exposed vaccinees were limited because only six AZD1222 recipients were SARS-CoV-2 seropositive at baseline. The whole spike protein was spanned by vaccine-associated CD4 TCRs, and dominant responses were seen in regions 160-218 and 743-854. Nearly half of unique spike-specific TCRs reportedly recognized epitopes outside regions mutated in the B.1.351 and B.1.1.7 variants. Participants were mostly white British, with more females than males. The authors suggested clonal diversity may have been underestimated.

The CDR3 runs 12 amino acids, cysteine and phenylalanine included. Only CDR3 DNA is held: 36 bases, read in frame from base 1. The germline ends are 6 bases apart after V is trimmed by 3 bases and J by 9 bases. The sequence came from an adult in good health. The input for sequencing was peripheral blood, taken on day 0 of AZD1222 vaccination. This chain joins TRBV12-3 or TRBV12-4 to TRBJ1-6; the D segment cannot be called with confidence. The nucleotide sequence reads TGTGCCAGCAGTTTTGGGATTTCACCCCTCCACTTT. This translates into CASSFGISPLHF.